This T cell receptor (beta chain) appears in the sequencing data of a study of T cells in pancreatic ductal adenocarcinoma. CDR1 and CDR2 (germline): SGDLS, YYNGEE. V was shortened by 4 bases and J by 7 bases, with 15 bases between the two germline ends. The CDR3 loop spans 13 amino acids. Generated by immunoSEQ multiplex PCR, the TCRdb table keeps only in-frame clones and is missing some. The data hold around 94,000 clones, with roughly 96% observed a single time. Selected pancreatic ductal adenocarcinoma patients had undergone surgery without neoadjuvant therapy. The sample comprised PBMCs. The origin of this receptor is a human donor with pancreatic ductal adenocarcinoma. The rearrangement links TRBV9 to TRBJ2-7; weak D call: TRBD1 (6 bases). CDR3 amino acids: CASSKSGTLEQYF. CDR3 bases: TGTGCCAGCAGCAAGTCTGGGACACTTGAGCAGTACTTC.